This T cell receptor beta chain is from a study of blood T cell repertoires in COVID-19 (dated by TCRdb to about 2020). About the investigation overall: Samples covering the acute and convalescent phases of COVID-19 were provided by collaborators in the United States, Italy and Spain. The repertoires were released in a freely available public database intended as a resource for research on the immune response to SARS-CoV-2. The material from the prospective study consisted of cDNA or gDNA derived from T cells, B-cell-depleted T cells, or PBMCs. Samples came from the ongoing ImmuneRACE study (first 160 participants) plus 1,254 subjects from 6 global collaborators. Nearly every sample came with metadata listing a de-identified subject ID, COVID-19 status, age in years and sex. Subjects who had been exposed to COVID-19, were actively infected with it, or had recovered from it provided the deeply sampled blood TCRbeta repertoires that made up the dataset. Where HLA class I and class II types were available, the types were taken from metadata supplied by the sample provider, not from assay-based typing. What the authors observed across the whole study: How much clinical and demographic metadata was included differed by source and by participant, and the metadata was provided uncurated.

The CDR3, cysteine through phenylalanine, is 16 amino acids long. Only the CDR3 part of the read is kept: 48 bases, read in frame from the first base. CDR1 is given as SGHTA and CDR2 as FQGNSA, both from the germline V gene. The trim is 1 base for V and 5 bases for J, with a gap of 17 bases between the germline ends. TCRbeta CDR3 regions were amplified from genomic DNA using the immunoSEQ Assay, a bias-controlled multiplex PCR. In the authors' own workflow: The number of nucleated cells in each sample was estimated from the amplification of reference gene primers within the assay. Sequence reads were collapsed and filtered to measure the absolute abundance of every unique TCRbeta CDR3 rearrangement. For each sample, productive Simpson clonality was calculated by taking the square root of Simpson's diversity index across productive rearrangements. This is the immuneACCESS table as TCRdb keeps it, with only in-frame sequences that have V and J called. A part of the clones is gone; compared with another copy, unresolved V genes explain less than half, and the rest is unexplained. V and J calls plus clone size are reproduced from that table; the DNA served to infer D and trimming. In all, the sample holds 50,000 to 60,000 clones, and roughly nine tenths of those were seen once. The top ten constitute 1.6% of the sample.

The collaborating institutions used their own protocols to collect whole blood in K2EDTA tubes. For TCRbeta analysis, collaborators shipped samples in one of three forms: frozen whole blood, isolated PBMCs, or DNA extracted from either of those sample types. In the case of this clone: Which antigen it targets is not known. There are no base qualities to consult, and no much larger clone falls within one base.

The chain is encoded by TRBV7-2 joined to TRBJ2-5; the D gene is perhaps TRBD2, from 6 matching bases. The receptor was isolated from a man aged 60 to 69 with acute or convalescent COVID-19. Sequencing input: peripheral blood. The CDR3 protein is CASSLVDGGWLETQYF. Read as DNA, the sequence is TGTGCCAGCAGCTTAGTGGACGGAGGGTGGCTTGAGACCCAGTACTTC. The reference TRBV7-2 and TRBJ2-5 proteins fill in what lies around the CDR3, so the full variable domain reads GAGVSQSPSNKVTEKGKDVELRCDPISGHTALYWYRQSLGQGLEFLIYFQGNSAPDKSGLPSDRFSAERTGGSVSTLTIQRTQQEDSAVYLCASSLVDGGWLETQYFGPGTRLLVL.